A selection of T cell receptor beta chains follows, all from one sample in a study of blood T cell repertoires in COVID-19. TCRdb keeps only in-frame clones here, not all; method: immunoSEQ multiplex PCR. The repertoire holds over 110,000 clones, with roughly 90% as singletons. Sequencing was performed on peripheral blood. The receptors stem from a man aged 65 to 79 with acute or convalescent COVID-19. Each CDR3 is given with its conserved first and last residue. The D gene is left open where the match is weak. Some rows mark clone size as missing; the rest say once, few, many or name a class of expanded clone.

j_gene	v_gene	d_gene	abundance	CDR3nt	CDR3aa
TRBJ1-5	TRBV19	TRBD1	once	TGTGCCAGTAGAGACCACAGGGGGCTACCGAGCAATCAGCCCCAGCATTTT	CASRDHRGLPSNQPQHF
TRBJ1-4	TRBV7-6	TRBD1	.	TGTGCCAGCAGCCAGAGGGACAGGGGATATGAAAAACTGTTTTTT	CASSQRDRGYEKLFF
TRBJ1-5	TRBV5-1	TRBD1	.	TGCGCCAGCAGCCCCGGGACAGAGAATCAGCCCCAGCATTTT	CASSPGTENQPQHF
TRBJ1-2	TRBV12-3/TRBV12-4	TRBD1	.	TGTGCCAGGGGACAGGGAAACTATGGCTACACCTTC	CARGQGNYGYTF
TRBJ2-7	TRBV20-1	.	.	TGCAGTGCTAGTCTCCAGGGAGGATCGGTGTACGAGCAGTACTTC	CSASLQGGSVYEQYF
TRBJ2-7	TRBV5-4	TRBD2	.	TGTGCCAGCAGCTTATCTAGCGGGACCTTTTACGAGCAGTACTTC	CASSLSSGTFYEQYF
TRBJ2-5	TRBV6-5	.	.	TGTGCCAGCAGTAACCCGGGACATCAAGAGACCCAGTACTTC	CASSNPGHQETQYF
TRBJ2-7	TRBV10-1	TRBD1	.	TGCGCCAGCAGTGAGTCGTTTTGGACAGGGAATCCCTACGAGCAGTACTTC	CASSESFWTGNPYEQYF
TRBJ1-1	TRBV16	.	.	TGTGCCAGCAGCCAAGACCGATGGAGCACTGAAGCTTTCTTT	CASSQDRWSTEAFF
TRBJ1-2	TRBV19	.	.	TGTGCCAGTAGTATCCGCGACAGGCCTTTGTATGGCTACACCTTC	CASSIRDRPLYGYTF
TRBJ1-4	TRBV5-1	TRBD1	.	TGCGCCAGCAGCTATGGACAGGGGAGAGAAACTAATGAAAAACTGTTTTTT	CASSYGQGRETNEKLFF
TRBJ2-2	TRBV28	.	.	TGTGCCAGCAGCTCTTCTTCACCCGGGACCGGGGAGCTGTTTTTT	CASSSSSPGTGELFF
TRBJ1-1	TRBV12-3/TRBV12-4	.	.	TGTGCCAGCAGTTTATACGGGGAAGCTTTCTTT	CASSLYGEAFF
TRBJ2-3	TRBV28	.	few	TGTGCCAGCAGTCCGGCCTGGGCCCGGAATACGCAGTATTTT	CASSPAWARNTQYF
TRBJ2-5	TRBV19	.	.	TGTGCCAGTAGTCCGATTGCGGAACAAGAGACCCAGTACTTC	CASSPIAEQETQYF
TRBJ2-3	TRBV18	TRBD2	.	TGTGCCAGCAGAGCGACTAGCAGCACAGATACGCAGTATTTT	CASRATSSTDTQYF
TRBJ2-2	TRBV6-6	TRBD2	.	TGTGCCAGCAGTTACTTGGGGGGGACCGGGGAGCTGTTTTTT	CASSYLGGTGELFF
TRBJ2-7	TRBV2	TRBD1	.	TGTGCCAGCAGTGAAATGGGACAGGTCTCCTACGAGCAGTACTTC	CASSEMGQVSYEQYF
TRBJ2-7	TRBV7-9	TRBD1	.	TGTGCCAGCAGCTTAGGGGGGACAGCGATATCCTACGAGCAGTACTTC	CASSLGGTAISYEQYF
TRBJ1-2	TRBV5-1	TRBD1	once	TGCGCCAGCAGCTCCACAGGGGGCGCCGGATATGGCTACACCTTC	CASSSTGGAGYGYTF
TRBJ1-4	TRBV5-8	.	.	TGTGCCAGCAGCGCGGGTCGGAGGTTTTCCAGTGAAAAACTGTTTTTT	CASSAGRRFSSEKLFF
TRBJ2-2	TRBV9	.	.	TGTGCCAGCAGGGAGGATTGGGTTGGGACCGGGGAGCTGTTTTTT	CASREDWVGTGELFF
TRBJ1-5	TRBV19	.	.	TGTGCCAGTAGTGATAAAGACAGGCTATATCAGCCCCAGCATTTT	CASSDKDRLYQPQHF
TRBJ2-3	TRBV28	.	.	TGTGCCAGCAGCCCCGTAGGGACTAGCACAGATACGCAGTATTTT	CASSPVGTSTDTQYF
TRBJ2-5	TRBV3-1/TRBV3-2	TRBD1	.	TGTGCCAGCAGCCAAAGGGGACAGGGGAGGAAAGAGACCCAGTACTTC	CASSQRGQGRKETQYF
TRBJ1-1	TRBV21-1	.	.	TGTGCCAGCAGCAAATTTCAGAAGGGACAGATGAACACTGAAGCTTTCTTT	CASSKFQKGQMNTEAFF
TRBJ1-4	TRBV11-2	.	.	TGTGCCAGCAGCTTAGGCGTTCAGGGCCGAGAAAAACTGTTTTTT	CASSLGVQGREKLFF
TRBJ2-7	TRBV19	TRBD1	.	TGTGCCAGTAGTCGGACAGGGGGTCTCGAGCAGTACTTC	CASSRTGGLEQYF
TRBJ2-3	TRBV5-1	.	.	TGCGCCAGCAGCTTGACAGTTCCCGCAGATACGCAGTATTTT	CASSLTVPADTQYF
TRBJ2-5	TRBV5-1	TRBD2	.	TGCGCCAGCACCAACATAGCGGGGGGGCCGGAGACCCAGTACTTC	CASTNIAGGPETQYF
TRBJ2-5	TRBV19	TRBD2	.	TGTGCCAGCCGGACTAGCGGGGGCCAAGAGACCCAGTACTTC	CASRTSGGQETQYF
TRBJ2-7	TRBV3-1/TRBV3-2	.	.	TGTGCCAGCAGCCTCGGCGGCGAGCAGTACTTC	CASSLGGEQYF
TRBJ2-5	TRBV7-6	.	.	TGTGCCAGCAGCTCCCAAGGGGGGGTAACAGTGTCTACCCAGTACTTC	CASSSQGGVTVSTQYF
TRBJ2-5	TRBV5-1	TRBD1	.	TGCGCCAGCAGCCCAAGGACAGGGGCCGAGACCCAGTACTTC	CASSPRTGAETQYF
TRBJ2-5	TRBV6-5	.	.	TGTGCCAGCAGAGGACAGCAAGAGACCCAGTACTTC	CASRGQQETQYF
TRBJ1-4	TRBV2	TRBD1	.	TGTGCCAGCAGTGACAGGGGGTCAACTAATGAAAAACTGTTTTTT	CASSDRGSTNEKLFF
TRBJ2-2	TRBV7-9	.	few	TGTGCCAGCAGCTTGGCAGCCGGGGAGCTGTTTTTT	CASSLAAGELFF
TRBJ1-3	TRBV10-2	.	.	TGCGCCAGCAGGACCGCGGGGGTCTCTGGAAACACCATATATTTT	CASRTAGVSGNTIYF
TRBJ2-7	TRBV30	TRBD1	.	TGTGCCTGGAGGGGGACAGGGGGCCCTTTCTACGAGCAGTACTTC	CAWRGTGGPFYEQYF
TRBJ2-5	TRBV15	TRBD1	.	TGTGCCACCAGCAGTCGACAGGGAGAGACCCAGTACTTC	CATSSRQGETQYF
TRBJ2-3	TRBV19	.	.	TGTGCCTCCTTAGCGGTGAGCACAGATACGCAGTATTTT	CASLAVSTDTQYF
TRBJ2-5	TRBV7-8	.	.	TGTGCCAGCAGCTTAGGTCCTAGCGAAGGTCCCCAGTACTTC	CASSLGPSEGPQYF
TRBJ1-5	TRBV6-5	.	.	TGTGCCAGCAGTTACTCCCAGGCGAATCAGCCCCAGCATTTT	CASSYSQANQPQHF
TRBJ2-1	TRBV29-1	.	.	TGCAGCGTTGAAGGCAACATCTACAATGAGCAGTTCTTC	CSVEGNIYNEQFF
TRBJ1-3	TRBV2	TRBD1	.	TGTGCCAGCAGTGAGCCAGGGGGCTTGGCTGGAAACACCATATATTTT	CASSEPGGLAGNTIYF
TRBJ1-3	TRBV19	.	.	TGTGCCAGCCGGCTGGGAGACGCTGGAAACACCATATATTTT	CASRLGDAGNTIYF
TRBJ1-2	TRBV6-5	TRBD1	.	TGTGCCAGCACCCCAGGGGGCTGGGGCTACACCTTC	CASTPGGWGYTF
TRBJ1-5	TRBV6-5	.	.	TGTGCCAGCAGACGCGACAGCTTCAATCAGCCCCAGCATTTT	CASRRDSFNQPQHF
TRBJ1-5	TRBV4-2	TRBD1	.	TGTGCCAGCAGCCAGACTTTCTCCGGGACAGGGGATCAGCCCCAGCATTTT	CASSQTFSGTGDQPQHF
TRBJ1-4	TRBV7-2	.	.	TGTGCCAGCAGCTTCCAGGGAGGGGAAAAACTGTTTTTT	CASSFQGGEKLFF
TRBJ1-1	TRBV19	TRBD1	.	TGTGCCAGCCGAATTCGGGGACAGGGCAACACTGAAGCTTTCTTT	CASRIRGQGNTEAFF
TRBJ1-2	TRBV2	.	.	TGTGCCAGCAGTACCGACCCAACAGGGAACTATGGCTACACCTTC	CASSTDPTGNYGYTF
TRBJ2-1	TRBV5-4	.	.	TGTGCCAGCAGCTTGGACGGGAGCTCCTACAATGAGCAGTTCTTC	CASSLDGSSYNEQFF
TRBJ1-4	TRBV18	.	.	TGTGCCAGCTCACCACCGGGAAGGGGAACTAATGAAAAACTGTTTTTT	CASSPPGRGTNEKLFF
TRBJ2-1	TRBV11-2	TRBD2	.	TGTGCCAGCAGCTCCCGCCGGGGGGGTCCGAGCTCCTACAATGAGCAGTTCTTC	CASSSRRGGPSSYNEQFF
TRBJ1-3	TRBV6-1	.	.	TGTGCCAGCAGTGAACAAGGGGTCCCTGGAAACACCATATATTTT	CASSEQGVPGNTIYF
TRBJ1-5	TRBV19	.	.	TGTGCCAGTAGTGCATTACAGGGCCCCGATCAGCCCCAGCATTTT	CASSALQGPDQPQHF
TRBJ1-2	TRBV12-5	.	.	TGTGCTAGTGGCCTATCGGGGGGGTCCCCAGTTGATGGCTACACCTTC	CASGLSGGSPVDGYTF
TRBJ1-6	TRBV19	TRBD1	.	TGTGCCAGTAGTGCGACAGGGTCACCCCTCCACTTT	CASSATGSPLHF
TRBJ2-1	TRBV28	.	.	TGTGCCAGCAGTTTATCTTTTGATAGGAGGTACAATGAGCAGTTCTTC	CASSLSFDRRYNEQFF